This T cell receptor beta chain was recorded in a study of immune heterogeneity within non-small cell lung tumors. Germline values: CDR1 DFQATT, CDR2 SNEGSKA (reference sequence). The V and J ends lost 3 bases and 3 bases, in that order; junction bases with no gene match: 6. The CDR3 is 14 residues long. Bulk tumor genomic DNA, around 600 ng per sample, was the template. Spaced far apart, several biopsies were taken from each primary tumor during surgery. The study enrolled patients with untreated, newly diagnosed non-small cell lung cancer who underwent curative surgery. A first 10-cycle multiplex round used 32 V-gene and 13 J-gene primers on TCR beta CDR3. TCRdb redid the calling of the multiplex PCR reads with MiXCR, one entry per CDR3 protein. Here the sample spans approximately 12,000 distinct CDR3 sequences, about 20% being singletons.

This chain joins TRBV20-1 and TRBJ2-7; 9 bases match TRBD1. What was sequenced was lung tumor tissue. The sequence was obtained from a man aged 55 to 70 with non-small cell lung cancer. CDR3 in amino acids: CSASGDRGDYEQYF. The CDR3 nucleotides are TGCAGTGCTAGTGGTGACAGGGGGGACTACGAGCAGTACTTC.